This TCR beta chain was identified during a study of T cell repertoires in cytomegalovirus infection (dated by TCRdb to about 2019). Regarding the research as a whole: Peptide stimulations targeted recently identified HLA-C-restricted CMV epitopes, whose presentation resists viral immunomodulation, together with well-studied HLA-B-restricted epitopes. Because public TCR beta signatures pointed to carriage of CMV infection together with the matching HLA type, the HLA type of each donor mattered for the analysis.

The study at large found these results: Cumulative frequency of public TCR beta family members discriminated carriers of CMV infection plus the relevant HLA type in this cohort and an independent approximately 340-donor cohort. The ex vivo response was dominated by HLA-C-restricted CMV-specific TCR beta clonotypes, which also provided the single most frequent clonotype in two of eight donors.

The sequencing machine was an Illumina HiSeq 1500. Clones were called with MiXCR by TCRdb after fastp trimmed the public reads at Q25, and only in-frame beta chains were retained. Rows with one shared CDR3 protein collapse into an entry with the most common genes and DNA. For this sample there are 20,000 to 25,000 distinct CDR3 sequences; roughly 40% appear just once. Of the sample, about 94% is held by the ten largest clones. The sample's treatment or condition, from its label and the paper: in vitro stimulation with specific CMV peptide epitopes to enrich CMV-specific T cells. In the germline V gene, CDR1 corresponds to ENHRY and CDR2 to SYGVKD. Trimming takes 11 bases from V and 4 bases from J, and the germline ends sit 15 bases apart. Inclusive of the bounding cysteine and phenylalanine, the CDR3 is 12 residues long. Left in the record is the CDR3 DNA by itself, 36 bases read in frame from the first base.

With respect to this clonotype: Its antigen is not yet known. Base qualities are missing; no much larger clone stands one base away.

The TCR originated in a human donor in good health (CMV status not recorded). Some clones in this sample may be carry-over from other donors' samples. This chain joins TRBV10-3 to TRBJ2-7; the D gene is not confidently resolved. This specimen was CD8+ T cells from cultured PBMCs, taken from culture after CMV antigen stimulation. In nucleotides, the sequence is TGTGCCGCAGGCCAATCCGGGTACGAGCAGTACTTC. This gives the protein CAAGQSGYEQYF.